These T cell receptor beta chains were read from a single sample in a study of blood T cell repertoires in COVID-19. Some clones are missing from TCRdb's copy, which holds only in-frame ones; the method was immunoSEQ multiplex PCR. This table has 250,000 or so clones, around 80% appearing once. Material: peripheral blood. These receptors all stem from a woman in her late teens or twenties with acute or convalescent COVID-19. CDR3s include the opening cysteine and the closing phenylalanine or tryptophan. The D gene is left open where the match is weak. Clone size, where shown, is once, few, many, or a class for clones that have expanded.

TRBV5-1,TRBD2,TRBJ2-7,.,TGCGCCAGCACTCTACTAGCGGGGCCCTCCTACGAGCAGTACTTC,CASTLLAGPSYEQYF
TRBV18,.,TRBJ2-7,.,TGTGCCAGCTCACCAAGCGAGGGCTACGAGCAGTACTTC,CASSPSEGYEQYF
TRBV13,TRBD2,TRBJ2-7,.,TGTGCCAGCAGCTTACTCCCCTCTAGCGGATCCTACGAGCAGTACTTC,CASSLLPSSGSYEQYF
TRBV29-1,TRBD2,TRBJ2-1,.,TGCAGCGTTGCACCAGGACTAGCTTTCAATGAGCAGTTCTTC,CSVAPGLAFNEQFF
TRBV19,TRBD1,TRBJ2-5,.,TGTGCCAGTAGAGGGACAGGGCAAGAGACCCAGTACTTC,CASRGTGQETQYF
TRBV14,.,TRBJ1-3,.,TGTGCCAGCAGCCTGGATCCGAACTACTCTGGAAACACCATATATTTT,CASSLDPNYSGNTIYF
TRBV28,.,TRBJ1-2,many,TGTGCCAGCAAGGAGAATTCGGACTATGGCTACACCTTC,CASKENSDYGYTF
TRBV5-1,TRBD1,TRBJ2-2,.,TGCGCCAGCAGCTTGGCAGGGGGTTCGACCGGGGAGCTGTTTTTT,CASSLAGGSTGELFF
TRBV27,TRBD1,TRBJ1-4,.,TGTGCCAGCAGGGCGGGACAGGCCAGAGAGGGGGGAAAACTGTTTTTT,CASRAGQAREGGKLFF
TRBV7-9,TRBD1,TRBJ2-7,.,TGTGCCAGCAGCTTAGGCCTGGGGACAGTCCCCCTCGAGCAGTACTTC,CASSLGLGTVPLEQYF
TRBV21-1,.,TRBJ1-2,.,TGTGCCAGCAATCGACAGGTGTACACCTTC,CASNRQVYTF
TRBV7-6,.,TRBJ1-2,.,TGTGCCAGCAGCTTAGTGATTGGCAGCGACTATGGCTACACCTTC,CASSLVIGSDYGYTF
TRBV27,.,TRBJ1-2,.,TGTGCCAGCAGTTTATCGTTCGGGCAGGGCGGCGGTGGTGGCTACACCTTC,CASSLSFGQGGGGGYTF
TRBV28,.,TRBJ2-1,.,TGTGCCAGCAGTTTCACTAGTCCCTACAATGAGCAGTTCTTC,CASSFTSPYNEQFF
TRBV6-2/TRBV6-3,.,TRBJ2-1,.,TGTGCCAGCAGTCCGCAACGGACTCGCGATGAGCAGTTCTTC,CASSPQRTRDEQFF
TRBV7-3,.,TRBJ1-3,.,TGTGCCAGCAGCTTGGGGCAGGGAGGTGCGGGAAACACCATATATTTT,CASSLGQGGAGNTIYF
TRBV3-1/TRBV3-2,.,TRBJ2-7,.,TGTGCCAGCAGCCAATCGGGGTACGAGCAGTACTTC,CASSQSGYEQYF
TRBV18,.,TRBJ1-5,.,TGTGCCAGCTCTACGGGGAGGTCGAGCGAGAGGACGGATAGCAATCAGCCCCAGCATTTT,CASSTGRSSERTDSNQPQHF
TRBV28,TRBD2,TRBJ2-3,.,TGTGCCAGCAGTTTCGGGCCAGCGGGAGGGTATTTT,CASSFGPAGGYF
TRBV19,TRBD2,TRBJ2-1,once,TGTGCCAGTATCCCTGGGGGCGGGAGGACAACATACAATGAGCAGTTCTTC,CASIPGGGRTTYNEQFF
TRBV6-4,TRBD2,TRBJ2-1,.,TGTGCCAGCAGTGACGAGGCTAGCGGTCACAATGAGCAGTTCTTC,CASSDEASGHNEQFF
TRBV5-4,TRBD2,TRBJ2-5,.,TGTGCCAGCAGCAAGGGGGTGTCTAGCGGGAGGCTGGAAGAGACCCAGTACTTC,CASSKGVSSGRLEETQYF
TRBV7-7,TRBD1,TRBJ2-5,.,TGTGCTAGCAGCTTAGCAGGACAGGGAACCGAGACCCAGTACTTC,CASSLAGQGTETQYF
TRBV2,.,TRBJ2-7,.,TGTGCCAGCACCTCGGACAGTACCTACGAGCAGTACTTC,CASTSDSTYEQYF
TRBV9,.,TRBJ2-1,many,TGTGCCAGCAGCGAATCCTCAGGGGTTTCGGGTGAGCAGTTCTTC,CASSESSGVSGEQFF
TRBV29-1,.,TRBJ2-3,few,TGCAGCGTCCAAAATGCAGATACGCAGTATTTT,CSVQNADTQYF
TRBV28,.,TRBJ2-6,.,TGTGCCAGCAGCCCCAACAGGGCTGGGGCCAACGTCCTGACTTTC,CASSPNRAGANVLTF
TRBV4-3,TRBD2,TRBJ2-7,.,TGCGCCAGCAGCCCCCTAGCGGGAGGATTAGCGGGTGAGCAGTACTTC,CASSPLAGGLAGEQYF
TRBV2,.,TRBJ2-1,.,TGTGCCAGCAGGGGGGGACTGTCCTACAATGAGCAGTTCTTC,CASRGGLSYNEQFF
TRBV2,.,TRBJ1-2,.,TGTGCCAGCAGGGCAGGCAGAGCTAACTATGGCTACACCTTC,CASRAGRANYGYTF
TRBV6-5,TRBD1,TRBJ1-5,.,TGTGCCAGCAGTTTAAACCGGGACAGGGGTCAGCCCCAGCATTTT,CASSLNRDRGQPQHF
TRBV4-3,.,TRBJ2-3,few,TGCGCCAGCAGCCAAGAGACTAGCACAGATACGCAGTATTTT,CASSQETSTDTQYF
TRBV6-2/TRBV6-3,TRBD1,TRBJ1-1,.,TGTGCCAGCAGTTACTCGAAGGACAGGGGATCGGCTTTCTTT,CASSYSKDRGSAFF
TRBV3-1/TRBV3-2,.,TRBJ1-2,.,TGTGCCAGCAGCCAAGGACACAGCGGCTACACCTTC,CASSQGHSGYTF
TRBV11-2,.,TRBJ1-3,.,TGTGCCAGCAGCGCCGGACCGCAGGGCACCATATATTTT,CASSAGPQGTIYF
TRBV7-9,.,TRBJ1-1,.,TGTGCCAGCAGCTTAGCGTCAGGGAACCCTGAAGCTTTCTTT,CASSLASGNPEAFF
TRBV3-1/TRBV3-2,TRBD2,TRBJ2-7,once,TGTGCCAGCAGCCAAGGTTTCGTGGGACTAGCGGGAGGGTGGAACGAGCAGTACTTC,CASSQGFVGLAGGWNEQYF
TRBV6-5,TRBD1,TRBJ1-2,.,TGTGCCAGCAGTTACTCGGGAACAGGGGGTAACTATGGCTACACCTTC,CASSYSGTGGNYGYTF
TRBV19,.,TRBJ1-1,.,TGTGCCAGTAGTACCCAAATGAACACTGAAGCTTTCTTT,CASSTQMNTEAFF
TRBV4-1,.,TRBJ1-1,.,TGCGCCAGCAGCCAAGACTGGCGGTCGAACACTGAAGCTTTCTTT,CASSQDWRSNTEAFF
TRBV28,.,TRBJ2-7,.,TGTGCCAGCAGTTTAGCTGGGCACGACGAGTACTTC,CASSLAGHDEYF
TRBV6-5,TRBD1,TRBJ2-5,.,TGTGCCAGCAGTTACTCGGGACAGGCTCTCCAAGAGACCCAGTACTTC,CASSYSGQALQETQYF